The text below deals with one TCR beta chain. Its antigen remains unknown. TCRdb's copy holds only in-frame clones and misses some; the assay was immunoSEQ multiplex PCR. In the table there are approximately 77,000 clones, about 92% of which are singletons. The sample belongs to a study of T cell responses to AZD1222 COVID-19 vaccine. Overall study findings and caveats: The study found vaccine-associated CD4 TCRs spanning spike, dominant at 160-218 and 743-854. Baseline seropositivity occurred in only a handful of AZD1222 recipients.

The CDR3 totals 13 residues. Germline V CDR1 and CDR2: KGHSH, LQKENI. The germline V and J ends were trimmed by 8 bases and 0 bases, with 8 bases remaining between them. The J gene is TRBJ1-3, the V gene TRBV18; no clear D. The specimen comprised peripheral blood, sampled 28 days after the second AZD1222 dose. The TCR was taken from an adult who received the AZD1222 COVID-19 vaccine. CDR3: CASLRDSGNTIYF. The CDR3 DNA reads as TGTGCCAGCCTACGGGACTCTGGAAACACCATATATTTT. Full variable domain (outside the CDR3, taken from reference TRBV18 and TRBJ1-3): NAGVMQNPRHLVRRRGQEARLRCSPMKGHSHVYWYRQLPEEGLKFMVYLQKENIIDESGMPKERFSAEFPKEGPSILRIQQVVRGDSAAYFCASLRDSGNTIYFGEGSWLTVV.